The 7 T cell receptor beta chains presented below share a single source sample, sequenced in a study of blood T cell repertoires in COVID-19. The protocol was immunoSEQ multiplex PCR, while the TCRdb copy is restricted to in-frame clones and leaves out a portion. The sample comprises about 480,000 clones, about 88% of which are singletons, and roughly 8.5% rests with the top ten. Sequenced: PBMCs or T cells enriched from blood (not recorded which). The source is a woman aged 55-75 years who had recovered from COVID-19.

The gene calls are TRBV19 and TRBJ1-4; 9 bases map to TRBD1. The length of the CDR3 is 15 residues. CDR1 LNHDA and CDR2 SQIVND come from the germline V gene (reference sequence). After removal of 5 bases from V and 7 bases from J, the junction contained 8 bases not matched to a gene. CDR3 sequence: CASSPGTGSGEKLFF. The CDR3 DNA is TGTGCCAGTAGTCCCGGGACAGGGTCGGGTGAAAAACTGTTTTTT.

The chain couples TRBV5-6 to TRBJ2-7, with 10 bases lining up with TRBD1. The CDR3 has 14 amino acids. Per germline, CDR1 SGHDT and CDR2 YYEEEE. The V gene end was trimmed by 3 bases and the J gene end by 5 bases; junction bases not matched to a gene: 5. The CDR3 protein is CASSWRDRGHEQYV. CDR3 DNA sequence: TGTGCCAGCAGCTGGCGGGACAGGGGCCACGAGCAGTACGTC.

The chain combines TRBV7-2 with TRBJ1-6, with TRBD1 matching 7 bases. CDR3 length: 17 amino acids. Germline V gene lookup returns CDR1 SGHTA and CDR2 FQGNSA. Unmatched junction bases numbered 8, after V lost 6 bases and J lost 0 bases. CDR3 coding DNA: TGTGCCAGCAGTCTTGACAGGGCTAGCTCCTATAATTCACCCCTCCACTTT. Protein: CASSLDRASSYNSPLHF.

This clone was seen once. The rearrangement links TRBV2 to TRBJ2-3, with D perhaps matching TRBD1 (5 bases). Germline assignment: CDR1 SNHLY and CDR2 FYNNEI. CDR3 length: 15 amino acids. With 5 bases removed from V and 3 bases from J, the gap between germline ends came to 15 bases. In nucleotides, the CDR3 is TGTGCCAGCAGTACAATGGGGCTATTAACAGATACGCAGTATTTT. Encoded protein: CASSTMGLLTDTQYF.

The chain couples TRBV2 to TRBJ1-6; a weak D match, TRBD1 (6 bases). Trimming took off 3 bases at V and 7 bases at J, with 13 bases between the two ends. Per the germline V gene, CDR1 is SNHLY and CDR2 is FYNNEI. The CDR3 is 15 residues long. For the CDR3, the DNA is TGTGCCAGCAGTGATGAGGGCAGGGGAAATTCACCCCTCCACTTT. Translated: CASSDEGRGNSPLHF.

The V gene is TRBV7-8, the J gene TRBJ1-4, with TRBD1 matching over 7 bases. Per the germline V gene, CDR1 is SGHVS and CDR2 is FQNEAQ. There are 16 residues in the CDR3. V lost 5 bases and J lost 1; bases outside the gene matches: 7. CDR3 sequence: CASSARQGGTNEKLFF. The DNA of the CDR3 is TGTGCCAGCAGCGCCAGACAGGGTGGAACTAATGAAAAACTGTTTTTT.

V and J are TRBV11-2 and TRBJ1-5; a weak D match, TRBD1 (5 bases). The germline V gene has CDR1 SGHAT and CDR2 FQNNGV. The CDR3 spans 13 residues. Trimming took 5 bases from V and 4 from J, leaving 9 bases between them. CDR3 loop: CASSQDKNQPQHF. The CDR3 DNA follows: TGTGCCAGCAGCCAGGACAAGAATCAGCCCCAGCATTTT.